This T cell receptor beta chain was profiled in a study of blood T cell repertoires in COVID-19. Across the study: Sites in the United States, Italy and Spain provided acute and convalescent COVID-19 samples.

Produced via immunoSEQ multiplex PCR; TCRdb's table is partial and in-frame only. The table lists about 98,000 clones, 70% to 90% of them singletons. The clonotype originates from a man between 70 and 80 years old with acute or convalescent COVID-19. Sequencing input: peripheral blood.

Written as DNA, the CDR3 is TGCGCCAGCAGCTTGGAGCCTAGCGGGGGAGGCGAGCAGTACTTC. Its protein is CASSLEPSGGGEQYF. The chain has TRBV5-1 and TRBJ2-7; TRBD2 aligns across 10 bases. The CDR3 is made up of 15 amino acids. CDR1 is SGHRS, CDR2 YFSETQ, per germline. Unmatched junction bases numbered 6, after V lost 0 bases and J lost 6 bases.